The rows below give T cell receptor beta chains drawn from one sample of a study of CD8+ T cells in alopecia areata. Data came from immunoSEQ multiplex PCR; TCRdb stores just in-frame clones and leaves some out. The sample yields about 110,000 clones, under 60% seen once. The sample comprised NKG2D-low CD8+ T cells sorted from blood. These receptors came from a human donor with alopecia areata. CDR3s leave out the opening cysteine and the closing phenylalanine or tryptophan. The order of the fields is J gene, D gene, V gene, CDR3 protein. A D gene is named only where the DNA matches it firmly.

TRBJ2-1 | TRBD2 | TRBV27 | ASSPSRTSGRPGMGQF
TRBJ1-1 | - | TRBV29-1 | SVDGGTEAF
TRBJ2-1 | - | TRBV5-6 | ASSLGGSYNEQF
TRBJ1-4 | - | TRBV6-1 | ASSEPTVNEKLF
TRBJ1-1 | - | TRBV5-1 | ASSRTQTIGEAF
TRBJ1-5 | - | TRBV27 | ASSLSLSQPQH
TRBJ2-3 | - | TRBV2 | ASRRAGTDTQY
TRBJ2-5 | - | TRBV7-9 | ASSSLTGAQETQY
TRBJ2-7 | - | TRBV29-1 | SVITGPEQY
TRBJ2-7 | - | TRBV7-6 | ASSWAENYEQY
TRBJ2-1 | TRBD2 | TRBV29-1 | SAVSSSGSANEQF
TRBJ1-2 | TRBD1 | TRBV27 | ASSSQGTRGYT
TRBJ2-5 | - | TRBV5-4 | ASSDGFAGSLETQY
TRBJ1-1 | - | TRBV4-1 | ASTNSGLEAF
TRBJ2-3 | TRBD2 | TRBV27 | ASSPIAGGRDTQY
TRBJ2-5 | - | TRBV6-1 | ASSVRSETQY
TRBJ2-5 | - | TRBV2 | ASSEPSAPQETQY
TRBJ2-4 | - | TRBV5-6 | ASSMGGVAY
TRBJ2-7 | TRBD1 | TRBV2 | ASSRGTGTSYEQY
TRBJ2-3 | TRBD2 | TRBV7-8 | ASGRTSGITDTQY
TRBJ2-3 | - | TRBV29-1 | SVPPPNRGGTDTQY
TRBJ1-1 | - | TRBV2 | ASPVNTEAF
TRBJ2-7 | TRBD2 | TRBV27 | ASSRGVAGGPEQY